Following are 18 T cell receptor beta chains from one sample sequenced in a study of blood T cell repertoires in COVID-19. The repertoire was sequenced with immunoSEQ multiplex PCR; TCRdb's copy has only in-frame clones and lacks some. This sample has 150,000 to 200,000 clones, with approximately 80% found just once. The sequenced sample consisted of PBMCs or T cells enriched from blood (not recorded which). Receptors were obtained from a woman aged 55 to 70 who had recovered from COVID-19.

This clone was seen a single time. J is TRBJ1-1 and V is TRBV19; a possible D gene is TRBD1 (5 bases). Trimming took 6 bases from V and 5 from J, leaving 16 bases between them. Germline V gene data show CDR1 as LNHDA and CDR2 as SQIVND (reference sequence). The length of the CDR3 is 14 residues. The CDR3 bases are TGTGCCAGTAGCGGAAATCCAGGGATTACTGAAGCTTTCTTT. As protein: CASSGNPGITEAFF.

The V and J genes are TRBV6-1 and TRBJ1-4, with D possibly matching TRBD1 (6 bases). This CDR3 contains 16 residues. V was trimmed by 2 bases and J by 10 bases, leaving 20 bases between them. CDR1 MNHNS and CDR2 SASEGT come from the germline V gene. As DNA, the CDR3 is TGTGCCAGCAGTGAATCCGTGACAGGCCCCAGGGGAAAACTGTTTTTT. Amino acids: CASSESVTGPRGKLFF.

The V call is TRBV5-4, the J call TRBJ2-5; the match to TRBD2 covers 8 bases. J was trimmed by 2 bases and V by 0 bases; bases with no gene match: 6. There are 16 residues in the CDR3. Germline CDR1 reads SGHNT; CDR2 reads YYREEE (reference sequence). The CDR3 bases are TGTGCCAGCAGCTTGGCCGGGGGGGGCCTGCAAGAGACCCAGTACTTC. Protein: CASSLAGGGLQETQYF.

The chain has TRBV5-1 and TRBJ1-1, with 7 bases fitting TRBD1. Germline V gives CDR1 SGHRS, CDR2 YFSETQ. CDR3 size: 14 residues. After removal of 7 bases from V and 0 bases from J, the junction contained 6 bases not matched to a gene. Written as DNA, the CDR3 is TGCGCCAGCCGTCCGGGACAGATGAACACTGAAGCTTTCTTT. It yields the protein CASRPGQMNTEAFF. The full variable domain, completed using reference TRBV5-1 and TRBJ1-1, is KAGVTQTPRYLIKTRGQQVTLSCSPISGHRSVSWYQQTPGQGLQFLFEYFSETQRNKGNFPGRFSGRQFSNSRSEMNVSTLELGDSALYLCASRPGQMNTEAFFGQGTRLTVV.

The rearrangement uses TRBV2 and TRBJ1-4, with 8 nucleotides matching TRBD1. Germline assignment: CDR1 SNHLY and CDR2 FYNNEI. After removal of 6 bases from V and 7 bases from J, the junction contained 7 bases not matched to a gene. There are 14 residues in the CDR3. CDR3 amino acids: CASSQRTGTEKLFF. CDR3 sequence (DNA): TGTGCCAGCAGCCAACGGACAGGGACTGAAAAACTGTTTTTT.

The V gene is TRBV5-4, the J gene TRBJ2-3, with TRBD1 matching over 9 bases. With V trimmed by 7 bases and J by 5 bases, 8 bases remained unmatched. Germline V gene sequence: CDR1 SGHNT, CDR2 YYREEE (reference sequence). The CDR3 is made up of 14 amino acids. This CDR3 reads CASVRGQGEDTQYF. The CDR3 coding sequence is TGTGCCAGCGTCCGGGGACAGGGAGAAGATACGCAGTATTTT. Combining the CDR3 with reference TRBV5-4 and TRBJ2-3 gives the whole variable domain ETGVTQSPTHLIKTRGQQVTLRCSSQSGHNTVSWYQQALGQGPQFIFQYYREEENGRGNFPPRFSGLQFPNYSSELNVNALELDDSALYLCASVRGQGEDTQYFGPGTRLTVL.

About this clone itself: Other DNA sequences in this specimen translate into the identical CDR3. The DNA of the CDR3 is TGCGCCAGCAGCTTGGGACAGGGGACCTACAATGAGCAGTTCTTC. Translating it yields CASSLGQGTYNEQFF. This chain links TRBV5-1 with TRBJ2-1; 8 bases map to TRBD1. Trimming removed 0 bases from V and 2 bases from J; junction bases left unmatched: 1. The CDR3 extends over 15 amino acids. The germline V gene has CDR1 SGHRS and CDR2 YFSETQ.

This chain joins TRBV28 and TRBJ1-3, with 7 bases fitting TRBD1. Germline V gene data show CDR1 as MDHEN and CDR2 as SYDVKM. The CDR3 contains 17 residues. Trimming took 6 bases from V and 2 from J; bases not matched to a gene: 13. The CDR3 DNA reads as TGTGCCAGCAGCCTAGTCCAATCGCAGGGGGCTGGAAACACCATATATTTT. This encodes CASSLVQSQGAGNTIYF.

V usage is TRBV28 and J usage is TRBJ1-2; 8 positions match TRBD1. This CDR3 contains 16 residues. Germline V gene data show CDR1 as MDHEN and CDR2 as SYDVKM. V gave up 10 bases and J gave up 5 bases; unmatched junction bases: 18. The CDR3 spells CAIETGAAIGTYGYTF. CDR3 DNA: TGTGCCATTGAGACAGGGGCAGCTATTGGGACTTATGGCTACACCTTC.

This chain connects TRBV4-1 to TRBJ2-7; D ambiguous. This CDR3 region has 15 residues. Germline V CDR1 and CDR2: MGHRA, YSYEKL. The ends were cut back, 4 bases at V and 2 bases at J, with 15 bases in the middle. Here the CDR3 reads CASSPPWPQTYEQYF. DNA for the CDR3: TGCGCCAGCAGCCCGCCGTGGCCCCAGACCTACGAGCAGTACTTC.

This chain uses TRBV9 with TRBJ1-1; 7 nucleotides line up with TRBD1. This CDR3 spans 16 amino acids. In germline, CDR1 is SGDLS, CDR2 YYNGEE. J lost 0 bases, V lost 3 bases, and 8 bases had no gene match. In DNA, the CDR3 is TGTGCCAGCAGCGGACGGACAGGACCCATGAACACTGAAGCTTTCTTT. Translating gives CASSGRTGPMNTEAFF.

The chain carries TRBV19 and TRBJ1-6; TRBD1 matches 7 bases. Germline V lookup: CDR1 LNHDA, CDR2 SQIVND (reference sequence). This CDR3 spans 15 amino acids. Losses at the gene ends were 6 bases for V and 4 bases for J; bases not matched to a gene: 6. For the CDR3, the DNA is TGTGCCAGTAGCGTCCAGGGGGTGTATAATTCACCCCTCCACTTT. It specifies CASSVQGVYNSPLHF.

J is TRBJ2-5 and V is TRBV5-1, with D uncertain. V shed 0 bases and J shed 2 bases, with 8 bases lying between them. CDR1 and CDR2 from the germline V gene are SGHRS and YFSETQ. This CDR3 contains 14 residues. The CDR3 nucleotides read TGCGCCAGCAGCTTGGGGCAGGATCAAGAGACCCAGTACTTC. Translation: CASSLGQDQETQYF.

The rearrangement links TRBV28 to TRBJ1-2; no clear D gene. The germline V gene encodes CDR1 MDHEN and CDR2 SYDVKM. V gave up 7 bases and J gave up 3 bases, with 21 bases separating them. This CDR3 has 16 amino acids. The chain's CDR3 is CASTSSGYTYDYGYTF. CDR3 coding DNA: TGTGCCAGCACATCGTCGGGATACACTTATGACTATGGCTACACCTTC.

The chain carries TRBV6-1 and TRBJ2-7; D may be TRBD2 (6 bases). The CDR3 contains 15 residues. Between the trimmed V and J ends, which lost 3 bases and 1 base, there was a span of 13 bases. Germline assignment: CDR1 MNHNS and CDR2 SASEGT. The CDR3 nucleotides read TGTGCCAGCAGTGAGGGCGGGACCAGGTCCTACGAGCAGTACTTC. It yields the protein CASSEGGTRSYEQYF.

This chain connects TRBV27 to TRBJ2-3; D perhaps matches TRBD2 (6 bases). Deletions cut 8 bases from V and 4 bases from J, with 13 bases between. This CDR3 is 13 amino acids long. The germline CDR1 and CDR2 sequences are MNHEY and SMNVEV (reference sequence). The DNA for the CDR3 is TGTGCCAGCGGGAGGTTGGGGGCAGATACGCAGTATTTT. Its translation is CASGRLGADTQYF.

V gene TRBV9 combines with J gene TRBJ2-2; D perhaps matches TRBD2 (6 bases). The length of the CDR3 is 15 residues. CDR1 SGDLS and CDR2 YYNGEE come from the germline V gene. V was trimmed by 0 bases and J by 3 bases, leaving 9 bases between them. The CDR3 DNA is TGTGCCAGCAGCGTAGGGCCGGGAGACACCGGGGAGCTGTTTTTT. The encoded protein is CASSVGPGDTGELFF.

The J gene is TRBJ2-3, the V gene TRBV5-1, with D possibly matching TRBD1 (5 bases). The germline V gene encodes CDR1 SGHRS and CDR2 YFSETQ. The V end lost 0 bases, the J end lost 4 bases, and 9 bases lay between the germline ends. This CDR3 contains 14 residues. The CDR3 reads CASSLDQGPDTQYF. For the CDR3, the DNA is TGCGCCAGCAGCTTGGACCAGGGCCCAGATACGCAGTATTTT. Variable domain in full (rest from reference TRBV5-1 and TRBJ2-3): KAGVTQTPRYLIKTRGQQVTLSCSPISGHRSVSWYQQTPGQGLQFLFEYFSETQRNKGNFPGRFSGRQFSNSRSEMNVSTLELGDSALYLCASSLDQGPDTQYFGPGTRLTVL.